These 32 T cell receptor beta chains came from one sample sequenced in a study of T cell responses to AZD1222 COVID-19 vaccine. Produced via immunoSEQ multiplex PCR; TCRdb's table is partial and in-frame only. The data hold about 170,000 clones, with 93% observed a single time. The starting material was peripheral blood, obtained on day 0 of AZD1222 vaccination. The receptors were sampled from an adult in good health.

The rearrangement uses TRBV19 and TRBJ2-5; a weak D match, TRBD2 (6 bases). This CDR3 contains 15 residues. Germline V lookup: CDR1 LNHDA, CDR2 SQIVND (reference sequence). Trimming shortened V by 7 bases and J by 1 base, and 16 bases separated the two germline ends. The CDR3 reads CASTGWMEGQETQYF. Here the CDR3 DNA reads TGTGCCAGTACTGGCTGGATGGAGGGCCAAGAGACCCAGTACTTC.

The chain links TRBV19 to TRBJ1-1; the match to TRBD1 covers 8 bases. The CDR3 extends over 14 amino acids. Germline V lookup: CDR1 LNHDA, CDR2 SQIVND (reference sequence). The junction had 5 bases not matched to a gene; V was cut back by 5 bases and J by 3 bases. Written as DNA, the CDR3 is TGTGCCAGTAGTGCCAGGGGGCGGGACACTGAAGCTTTCTTT. This sequence encodes CASSARGRDTEAFF.

CDR3 in amino acids: CASSYWGRGSTEAFF. Here the CDR3 DNA reads TGTGCCAGCAGTTACTGGGGCCGGGGCTCGACTGAAGCTTTCTTT. The genes are TRBV6-5 and TRBJ1-1, with a tentative D call TRBD1 (5 bases). This CDR3 is built from 15 residues. Germline V gene data show CDR1 as MNHEY and CDR2 as SVGAGI. V was shortened by 1 base and J by 5 bases, with 14 bases between the two germline ends.

The chain uses TRBV6-5 and TRBJ2-7; tentatively, D is TRBD2 (6 bases). The CDR3 is 13 residues long. Per germline, CDR1 MNHEY and CDR2 SVGAGI. Trimming removed 9 bases from V and 3 bases from J, with 15 bases in between. CDR3 amino acids: CASRDWQSYEQYF. The CDR3, as DNA: TGTGCCAGTCGGGACTGGCAAAGCTACGAGCAGTACTTC.

The chain joins TRBV15 to TRBJ1-2; 7 positions agree with TRBD1. J gave up 3 bases and V 0 bases, and 4 bases lay outside the gene matches. The CDR3 contains 15 residues. Germline CDR1 and CDR2: LNHNV and YYDKDF (reference sequence). CDR3 DNA sequence: TGTGCCACCAGCAGAGATCTGGGACAGCACTATGGCTACACCTTC. It is translated as CATSRDLGQHYGYTF.

V usage is TRBV27 and J usage is TRBJ1-2, with TRBD1 matching 7 bases. Trimming at V came to 4 bases and at J to 4 bases, leaving 9 bases not matched to a gene. From germline, CDR1 is MNHEY and CDR2 SMNVEV (reference sequence). The CDR3 is made up of 15 amino acids. The DNA of the CDR3 is TGTGCCAGCAGTTCCCTTTCAGGGGGTGCCTATGGCTACACCTTC. It specifies CASSSLSGGAYGYTF.

The chain combines TRBV29-1 with TRBJ2-7; TRBD2 is a possible D gene (5 bases). The CDR3 covers 15 residues. The V end was cut by 0 bases, the J end by 2 bases, with 14 bases between. Germline V gives CDR1 SQVTM, CDR2 ANQGSEA. The CDR3 coding sequence is TGCAGCGTTGAAGATCCCGAGGGCCCCGCCTACGAGCAGTACTTC. Amino acids: CSVEDPEGPAYEQYF.

The rearrangement joins TRBV2 to TRBJ1-1; D is unresolved. V lost 2 bases, J lost 7 bases, and 8 bases lay in between. Looked up from germline, CDR1 is SNHLY and CDR2 is FYNNEI. This CDR3 contains 12 residues. This CDR3 is CASSENGVEAFF. The CDR3 DNA is TGTGCCAGCAGTGAAAATGGCGTTGAAGCTTTCTTT.

This sequence joins TRBV28 and TRBJ1-4; D is ambiguous. Trimming took 2 bases from V and 8 from J, leaving 6 bases between them. CDR3 length: 12 amino acids. Germline CDR1 and CDR2: MDHEN and SYDVKM. The CDR3 loop reads CASSLGGEKLFF. DNA of the CDR3: TGTGCCAGCAGTTTAGGTGGGGAAAAACTGTTTTTT. Looking up the rest from reference TRBV28 and TRBJ1-4 gives the full variable domain: DVKVTQSSRYLVKRTGEKVFLECVQDMDHENMFWYRQDPGLGLRLIYFSYDVKMKEKGDIPEGYSVSREKKERFSLILESASTNQTSMYLCASSLGGEKLFFGSGTQLSVL.

The chain joins TRBV2 to TRBJ2-3, with 12 bases that match TRBD2. CDR1 and CDR2 from the germline V gene are SNHLY and FYNNEI. Losses at the gene ends were 6 bases for V and 8 bases for J; bases not matched to a gene: 12. The CDR3 runs 16 residues. CDR3 bases: TGTGCCAGCAGCCCCAGGCTAGCGGGGGGGCGAGCTACGCAGTATTTT. Translation: CASSPRLAGGRATQYF.

This chain connects TRBV7-2 to TRBJ2-1; 14 bases match TRBD2. The J segment lost 10 bases and the V segment lost 6 bases, leaving 14 bases of the junction unmatched. CDR3 size: 17 residues. Per the germline V gene, CDR1 is SGHTA and CDR2 is FQGNSA. The CDR3: CASSPTSGTSGRNEQFF. The CDR3 DNA follows: TGTGCCAGCAGTCCAACCTCAGGGACTAGCGGGAGAAACGAGCAGTTCTTC. Variable domain in full (rest from reference TRBV7-2 and TRBJ2-1): GAGVSQSPSNKVTEKGKDVELRCDPISGHTALYWYRQSLGQGLEFLIYFQGNSAPDKSGLPSDRFSAERTGGSVSTLTIQRTQQEDSAVYLCASSPTSGTSGRNEQFFGPGTRLTVL.

The chain joins TRBV18 to TRBJ2-2, with unresolved D. Germline CDR1 and CDR2: KGHSH and LQKENI. The length of the CDR3 is 13 residues. V shed 3 bases and J shed 4 bases, with 6 bases lying between them. The CDR3 DNA is TGTGCCAGCTCACCGCTCGGCACCGGGGAGCTGTTTTTT. Its protein product is CASSPLGTGELFF.

About this clone: The sample holds other DNA sequences that translate to the same CDR3. V gene TRBV12-3 or TRBV12-4 combines with J gene TRBJ1-6, with unresolved D. The V end was cut by 6 bases, the J end by 11 bases, with 2 bases between. The CDR3 runs to 9 residues. CDR3 in amino acids: CASSPPLHF. The CDR3 bases are TGTGCCAGCAGCCCACCCCTCCACTTT.

This chain joins TRBV11-3 and TRBJ2-1; 9 bases are shared with TRBD2. The germline gives CDR1 SGHNT, CDR2 YENEEA. The length of the CDR3 is 13 residues. The V and J ends lost 4 bases and 8 bases, in that order; junction bases with no gene match: 3. CDR3 sequence reads: CASSSAGGYEQFF. The DNA of the CDR3 is TGTGCCAGCAGCTCCGCGGGGGGGTATGAGCAGTTCTTC.

The CDR3 is CASSYRQTSGNTIYF. The CDR3 DNA is TGTGCCAGCAGTTACCGGCAAACCTCTGGAAACACCATATATTTT. The gene calls are TRBV6-5 and TRBJ1-3; no clear D gene. Trimming removed 2 bases from V and 0 bases from J, with 8 bases in between. CDR3 length equals 15 residues. In germline, CDR1 is MNHEY, CDR2 SVGAGI.

The CDR3 DNA reads as TGTGCCAGCAGTTTATGGGACAGGGGGCCGGGCGGGACCTACAATGAGCAGTTCTTC. It yields the protein CASSLWDRGPGGTYNEQFF. The chain is built from TRBV28 and TRBJ2-1, with 11 bases matching TRBD1. The CDR3 contains 19 residues. Germline-derived CDR1 and CDR2 are MDHEN and SYDVKM. Trimming took 0 bases from V and 2 from J; bases not matched to a gene: 9.

The gene calls are TRBV3-1 (or the pseudogene TRBV3-2) and TRBJ2-7, with D hard to call. Trimming took off 1 base at V and 4 bases at J, with 5 bases between the two ends. CDR1 and CDR2 from the germline V gene are LGHDT and YNNKEL (reference sequence). There are 12 residues in the CDR3. Written as DNA, the CDR3 is TGTGCCAGCAGCCAAGGCCAATACGAGCAGTACTTC. This gives the protein CASSQGQYEQYF.

The chain is built from TRBV12-3 or TRBV12-4 and TRBJ2-1; D ambiguous. V lost 5 bases and J lost 3, with 2 bases in between. The CDR3 contains 11 residues. CDR3 nucleotide sequence: TGTGCCAGCAGTCGCTACAATGAGCAGTTCTTC. This sequence encodes CASSRYNEQFF.

The rearrangement uses TRBV5-1 and TRBJ2-2, with 8 bases that match TRBD2. Germline CDR1 reads SGHRS; CDR2 reads YFSETQ. V lost 6 bases, J lost 5 bases, and 18 bases stayed unmatched. The CDR3 sequence is 18 residues long. CDR3 protein: CASTLPRTGGPPTGELFF. DNA of the CDR3: TGCGCCAGCACCCTTCCTCGGACGGGAGGGCCCCCAACCGGGGAGCTGTTTTTT. The full variable domain, in which reference TRBV5-1 and TRBJ2-2 provide the parts outside the CDR3, is KAGVTQTPRYLIKTRGQQVTLSCSPISGHRSVSWYQQTPGQGLQFLFEYFSETQRNKGNFPGRFSGRQFSNSRSEMNVSTLELGDSALYLCASTLPRTGGPPTGELFFGEGSRLTVL.

V gene TRBV2 combines with J gene TRBJ2-2; D possibly uses TRBD1 or TRBD2 (5 bases each). Deletions cut 8 bases from V and 1 base from J, with 8 bases between. The CDR3 contains 13 residues. Germline values: CDR1 SNHLY, CDR2 FYNNEI. The DNA for the CDR3 is TGTGCCAGCCGGGACGTGAACACCGGGGAGCTGTTTTTT. Amino acids: CASRDVNTGELFF.

This clone turned up a few times. In the same sample, other DNA sequences code for this CDR3. The chain uses TRBV5-1 and TRBJ1-1; D ambiguous. Germline-derived CDR1 and CDR2 are SGHRS and YFSETQ. V was clipped by 1 base and J by 2 bases, with 6 bases between them. This CDR3 spans 13 amino acids. CDR3 bases: TGCGCCAGCAGCTTGCCACCAAACACTGAAGCTTTCTTT. It translates to CASSLPPNTEAFF.

The CDR3 sequence is CASGVGVETEAFF. The CDR3 nucleotides read TGCGCCAGCGGGGTGGGGGTCGAAACTGAAGCTTTCTTT. V gene TRBV10-2 combines with J gene TRBJ1-1; tentatively, D is TRBD1 (5 bases). Trimming removed 8 bases from V and 5 bases from J, with 15 bases in between. Germline CDR1 is WSHSY and CDR2 is SAAADI. The CDR3 has 13 amino acids.

The chain couples TRBV7-9 to TRBJ1-1, with D unclear. Germline loops: CDR1 SEHNR, CDR2 FQNEAQ (reference sequence). With 5 bases removed from V and 1 base from J, the gap between germline ends came to 20 bases. CDR3 length: 17 amino acids. In DNA, the CDR3 is TGTGCCAGCAGCCCCCCCATCTATGCAGACACGAACACTGAAGCTTTCTTT. It specifies CASSPPIYADTNTEAFF.

This chain connects TRBV6-6 to TRBJ2-1; TRBD1 is a possible D gene (5 bases). V lost 5 bases, J lost 0 bases, and 17 bases lay in between. Germline loops: CDR1 MNHNY, CDR2 SVGAGI (reference sequence). This CDR3 contains 17 residues. The CDR3 DNA is TGTGCCAGCAGTCTATGGACATCACCAAGCTCCTACAATGAGCAGTTCTTC. Encoded protein: CASSLWTSPSSYNEQFF.

J is TRBJ1-1 and V is TRBV5-6; TRBD1 is a possible D gene (6 bases). This CDR3 spans 15 amino acids. Trimming removed 1 base from V and 3 bases from J, with 13 bases in between. Germline values: CDR1 SGHDT, CDR2 YYEEEE. The CDR3 loop is CASSLWQGRDTEAFF. Written as DNA, the CDR3 is TGTGCCAGCAGCTTGTGGCAGGGGCGGGACACTGAAGCTTTCTTT.

The J gene is TRBJ1-1, the V gene TRBV12-3 or TRBV12-4; D might be TRBD1 (5 bases). The CDR3 spans 13 residues. The V end was cut by 3 bases, the J end by 5 bases, with 10 bases between. The CDR3 coding sequence is TGTGCCAGCAGTTTGACAGTCCGAACTGAAGCTTTCTTT. Translation: CASSLTVRTEAFF.

The sample holds one count of this clone. This chain joins TRBV6-5 and TRBJ1-1; D unresolved. V lost 7 bases to trimming and J lost 4 bases, with 22 bases between them. Germline-derived CDR1 and CDR2 are MNHEY and SVGAGI. The CDR3 totals 16 residues. The CDR3 region has the DNA TGTGCCAGCACTTATCTACCCGGGTCAACGGGCACTGAAGCTTTCTTT. Its translation is CASTYLPGSTGTEAFF.

The CDR3 DNA reads TGTGCCAGCACCCCGGGACAGGGATACGGAAGCTATGGCTACACCTTC. This sequence encodes CASTPGQGYGSYGYTF. The chain uses TRBV2 and TRBJ1-2; 9 bases align to TRBD1. The V segment lost 7 bases and the J segment 4 bases; nucleotides outside the gene matches: 13. Per germline, CDR1 SNHLY and CDR2 FYNNEI. This CDR3 has 16 residues.

The chain couples TRBV5-1 to TRBJ1-1, with D hard to call. CDR1 and CDR2 from the germline V gene are SGHRS and YFSETQ. The CDR3 is made up of 14 amino acids. V dropped 3 bases and J dropped 1 base, with 10 bases sitting between them. The DNA of the CDR3 is TGCGCCAGCAGCTCGGCAGGAGGGAACACTGAAGCTTTCTTT. Protein: CASSSAGGNTEAFF.

The chain is built from TRBV10-3 and TRBJ2-1, with TRBD1 matching over 7 bases. The junction had 5 bases not matched to a gene; V was cut back by 6 bases and J by 6 bases. The germline CDR1 and CDR2 sequences are ENHRY and SYGVKD. The CDR3 is 13 amino acids. In nucleotides, the CDR3 is TGTGCCATCAGCCTGGGACAGATCAATGAGCAGTTCTTC. Residues: CAISLGQINEQFF.

This chain links TRBV13 with TRBJ1-2; weak D call: TRBD1 (5 bases). From germline, CDR1 is PRHDT and CDR2 FYEKMQ (reference sequence). V dropped 5 bases and J dropped 7 bases, with 23 bases sitting between them. This CDR3 spans 16 amino acids. In DNA, the CDR3 is TGTGCCAGCAGCGAATATTGGGTCCGGGGGGGAGCTGGCTACACCTTC. This sequence encodes CASSEYWVRGGAGYTF.

This clone appeared a single time. V usage is TRBV3-1 (or the pseudogene TRBV3-2) and J usage is TRBJ2-1, with TRBD2 matching over 7 bases. Germline V gene lookup returns CDR1 LGHDT and CDR2 YNNKEL (reference sequence). The trim removed 5 bases at V and 8 bases at J, leaving 6 bases unmatched. There are 13 residues in the CDR3. CDR3 loop: CASSSSGRDEQFF. CDR3 DNA: TGTGCCAGCAGCTCCTCAGGGAGGGATGAGCAGTTCTTC.